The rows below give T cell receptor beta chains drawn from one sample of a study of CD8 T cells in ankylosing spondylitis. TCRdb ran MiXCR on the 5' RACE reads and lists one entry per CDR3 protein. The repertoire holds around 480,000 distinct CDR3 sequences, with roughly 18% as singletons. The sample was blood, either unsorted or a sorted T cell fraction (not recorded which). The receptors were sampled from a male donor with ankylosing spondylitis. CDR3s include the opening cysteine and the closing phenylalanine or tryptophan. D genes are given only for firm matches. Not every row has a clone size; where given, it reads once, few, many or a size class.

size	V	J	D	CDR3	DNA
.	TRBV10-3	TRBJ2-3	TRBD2	CATRRGGAPDTQYF	TGTGCCACCCGTCGGGGAGGGGCCCCAGATACGCAGTATTTT
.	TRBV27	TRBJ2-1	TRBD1	CASSSTNRGVVSYNEQFF	TGTGCCAGCAGTTCTACCAACAGGGGGGTAGTCTCCTACAATGAGCAGTTCTTC
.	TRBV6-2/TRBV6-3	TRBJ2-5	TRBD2	CASRTSGRARETQYF	TGTGCCAGCAGGACTAGCGGGAGGGCCAGGGAGACCCAGTACTTC
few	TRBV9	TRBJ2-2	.	CASSVGLTVGTGELFF	TGTGCCAGCAGCGTGGGACTGACTGTCGGCACCGGGGAGCTGTTTTTT
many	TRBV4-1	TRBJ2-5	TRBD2	CASSRLAGGQETQYF	TGCGCCAGCAGCCGACTAGCGGGGGGCCAAGAGACCCAGTACTTC
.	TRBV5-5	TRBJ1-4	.	CASSLWINEKLFF	TGTGCCAGCAGCTTGTGGATTAATGAAAAACTGTTTTTT
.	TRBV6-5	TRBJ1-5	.	CASSYSGQGGNQPQHF	TGTGCCAGCAGTTACTCGGGCCAGGGCGGCAATCAGCCCCAGCATTTT
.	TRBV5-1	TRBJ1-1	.	CASSFRQGAGTEAFF	TGCGCCAGCAGCTTTAGGCAGGGAGCGGGCACTGAAGCTTTCTTT
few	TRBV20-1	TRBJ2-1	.	CSASFSIGVGGQFF	TGCAGTGCTAGCTTCTCCATAGGCGTTGGGGGGCAGTTCTTC
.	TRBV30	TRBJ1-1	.	CAWSPRQANTEAFF	TGTGCCTGGAGTCCGAGACAGGCTAACACTGAAGCTTTCTTT
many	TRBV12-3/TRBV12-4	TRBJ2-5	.	CASSFKGLGTQYF	TGTGCCAGCAGTTTTAAGGGATTGGGGACCCAGTACTTC
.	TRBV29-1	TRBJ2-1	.	CSVEEDRLNEQFF	TGCAGCGTTGAAGAGGACAGATTAAATGAGCAGTTCTTC
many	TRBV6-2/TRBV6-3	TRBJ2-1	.	CASSYGAYNEQFF	TGTGCCAGCAGTTACGGGGCGTACAATGAGCAGTTCTTC
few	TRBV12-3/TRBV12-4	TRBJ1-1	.	CASSWGGTEAFF	TGTGCCAGCAGTTGGGGCGGGACTGAAGCTTTCTTT
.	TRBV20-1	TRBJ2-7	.	CSALKLGRPDYEQYF	TGCAGTGCCCTAAAACTAGGAAGGCCTGATTACGAGCAGTACTTC
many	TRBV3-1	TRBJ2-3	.	CASSHSTDTQYF	TGTGCCAGCAGCCATAGCACAGATACGCAGTATTTT
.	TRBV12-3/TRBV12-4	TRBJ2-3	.	CASSHRWGASTDTQYF	TGTGCCAGCAGCCACCGGTGGGGGGCGAGCACAGATACGCAGTATTTT
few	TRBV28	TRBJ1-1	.	CASSLVNLEAFF	TGTGCCAGCAGTTTAGTAAATCTTGAAGCTTTCTTT
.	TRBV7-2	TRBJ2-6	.	CASSSTYSGANVLTF	TGTGCCAGCAGCTCAACCTACTCTGGGGCCAACGTCCTGACTTTC
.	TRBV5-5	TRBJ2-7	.	CASSRTGRVSYEQYF	TGTGCCAGCAGCCGCACGGGACGAGTCTCCTACGAGCAGTACTTC
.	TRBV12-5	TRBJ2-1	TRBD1	CASGTGQGSYNEQFF	TGTGCTAGTGGAACAGGACAGGGCTCCTACAATGAGCAGTTCTTC
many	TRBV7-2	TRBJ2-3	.	CASSLQQGDTQYF	TGTGCCAGCAGCTTACAACAGGGAGATACGCAGTATTTT
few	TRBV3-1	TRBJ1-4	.	CASSQRGGGAEKLFF	TGTGCCAGCAGCCAAAGGGGCGGGGGCGCTGAAAAACTGTTTTTT
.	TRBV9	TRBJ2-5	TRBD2	CASSVGVAGGQETQYF	TGTGCCAGCAGCGTAGGGGTAGCGGGGGGCCAAGAGACCCAGTACTTC
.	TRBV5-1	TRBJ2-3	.	CASSLGHRTDTQYF	TGCGCCAGCAGCTTGGGACATCGCACAGATACGCAGTATTTT
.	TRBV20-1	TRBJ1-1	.	CSARGGRDTEAFF	TGCAGTGCTAGGGGCGGAAGGGACACTGAAGCTTTCTTT
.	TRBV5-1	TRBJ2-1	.	CASSSRTVIDEQFF	TGCGCCAGCAGCTCGCGGACAGTAATCGATGAGCAGTTCTTC
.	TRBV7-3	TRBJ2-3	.	CASSLKAQGSQYF	TGTGCCAGCAGCTTAAAGGCCCAGGGATCGCAGTATTTT
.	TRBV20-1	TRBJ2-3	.	CSAKDGRQLDTQYF	TGCAGTGCCAAAGACGGGCGTCAGCTAGATACGCAGTATTTT
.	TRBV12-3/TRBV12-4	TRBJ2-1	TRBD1	CASITGQQSHGEQFF	TGTGCCAGCATCACGGGACAGCAATCCCATGGTGAGCAGTTCTTC